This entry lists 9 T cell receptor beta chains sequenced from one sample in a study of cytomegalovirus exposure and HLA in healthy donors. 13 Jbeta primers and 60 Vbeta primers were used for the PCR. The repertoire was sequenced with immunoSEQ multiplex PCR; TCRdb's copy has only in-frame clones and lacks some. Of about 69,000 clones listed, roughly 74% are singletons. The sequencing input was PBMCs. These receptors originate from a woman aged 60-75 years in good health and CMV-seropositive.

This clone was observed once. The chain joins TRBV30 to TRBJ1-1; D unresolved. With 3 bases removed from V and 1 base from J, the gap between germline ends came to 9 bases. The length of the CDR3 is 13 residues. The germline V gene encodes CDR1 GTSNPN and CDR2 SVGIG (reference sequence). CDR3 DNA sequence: TGTGCCTGGAGAAGCTTTGGGAACACTGAAGCTTTCTTT. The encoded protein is CAWRSFGNTEAFF.

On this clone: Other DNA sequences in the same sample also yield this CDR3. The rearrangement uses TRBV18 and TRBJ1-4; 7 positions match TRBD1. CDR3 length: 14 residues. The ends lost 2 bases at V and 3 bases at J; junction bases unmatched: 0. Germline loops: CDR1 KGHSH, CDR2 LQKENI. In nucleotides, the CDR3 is TGTGCCAGCTCACCAGGGACAGCTAATGAAAAACTGTTTTTT. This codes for CASSPGTANEKLFF.

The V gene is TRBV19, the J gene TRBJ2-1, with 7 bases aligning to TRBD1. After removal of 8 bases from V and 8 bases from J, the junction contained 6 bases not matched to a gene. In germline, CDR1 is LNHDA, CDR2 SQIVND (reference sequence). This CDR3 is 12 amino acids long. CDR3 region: CASRKGAYEQFF. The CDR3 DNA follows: TGTGCCAGTCGCAAGGGGGCCTATGAGCAGTTCTTC.

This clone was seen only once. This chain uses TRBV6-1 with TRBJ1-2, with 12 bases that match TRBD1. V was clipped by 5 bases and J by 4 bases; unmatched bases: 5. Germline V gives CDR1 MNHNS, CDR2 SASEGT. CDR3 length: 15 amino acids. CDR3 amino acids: CASSSGTGGVYGYTF. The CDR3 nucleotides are TGTGCCAGCAGTTCCGGGACAGGGGGCGTCTATGGCTACACCTTC.

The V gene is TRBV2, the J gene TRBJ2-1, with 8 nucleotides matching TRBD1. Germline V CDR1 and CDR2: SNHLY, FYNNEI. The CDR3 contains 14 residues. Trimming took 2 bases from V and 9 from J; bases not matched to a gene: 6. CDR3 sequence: CASSEWGQESEQFF. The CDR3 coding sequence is TGTGCCAGCAGTGAATGGGGACAGGAAAGTGAGCAGTTCTTC. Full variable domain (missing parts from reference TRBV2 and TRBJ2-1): EPEVTQTPSHQVTQMGQEVILRCVPISNHLYFYWYRQILGQKVEFLVSFYNNEISEKSEIFDDQFSVERPDGSNFTLKIRSTKLEDSAMYFCASSEWGQESEQFFGPGTRLTVL.

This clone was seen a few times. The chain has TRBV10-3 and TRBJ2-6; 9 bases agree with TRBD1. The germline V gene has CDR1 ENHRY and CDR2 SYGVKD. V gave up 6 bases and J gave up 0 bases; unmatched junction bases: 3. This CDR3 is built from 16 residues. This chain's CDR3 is CAISRTGDSGANVLTF. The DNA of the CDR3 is TGTGCCATCAGCAGGACAGGGGACTCTGGGGCCAACGTCCTGACTTTC.

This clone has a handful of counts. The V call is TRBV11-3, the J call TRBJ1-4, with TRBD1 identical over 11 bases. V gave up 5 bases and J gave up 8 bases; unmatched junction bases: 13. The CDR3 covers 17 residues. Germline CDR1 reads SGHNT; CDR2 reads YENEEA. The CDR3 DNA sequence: TGTGCCAGCAGCCGGCGGACAGGGGGCGCGATCTCCGAAAAACTGTTTTTT. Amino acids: CASSRRTGGAISEKLFF. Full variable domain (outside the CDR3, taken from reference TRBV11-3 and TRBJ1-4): EAGVVQSPRYKIIEKKQPVAFWCNPISGHNTLYWYLQNLGQGPELLIRYENEEAVDDSQLPKDRFSAERLKGVDSTLKIQPAELGDSAVYLCASSRRTGGAISEKLFFGSGTQLSVL.

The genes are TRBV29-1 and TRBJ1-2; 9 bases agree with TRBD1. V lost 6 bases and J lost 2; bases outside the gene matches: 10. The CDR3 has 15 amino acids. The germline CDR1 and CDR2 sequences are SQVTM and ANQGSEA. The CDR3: CSVKSGTGKNYGYTF. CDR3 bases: TGCAGCGTGAAATCCGGGACAGGGAAGAACTATGGCTACACCTTC.

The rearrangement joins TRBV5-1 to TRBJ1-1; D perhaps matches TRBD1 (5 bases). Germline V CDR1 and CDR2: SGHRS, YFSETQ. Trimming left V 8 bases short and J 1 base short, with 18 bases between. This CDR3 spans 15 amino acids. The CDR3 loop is CASSPGGTQNTEAFF. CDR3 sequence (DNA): TGCGCCAGTTCGCCGGGGGGGACCCAGAACACTGAAGCTTTCTTT. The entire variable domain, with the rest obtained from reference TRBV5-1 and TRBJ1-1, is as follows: KAGVTQTPRYLIKTRGQQVTLSCSPISGHRSVSWYQQTPGQGLQFLFEYFSETQRNKGNFPGRFSGRQFSNSRSEMNVSTLELGDSALYLCASSPGGTQNTEAFFGQGTRLTVV.